These T cell receptor beta chains were read from a single sample in a study of regulatory T cells in long-lasting Graves disease. TCRdb called the multiplex PCR reads again in MiXCR, with one record for every CDR3 protein. Of roughly 490,000 distinct CDR3 sequences listed, about 20% are singletons. The material sequenced was peripheral blood mononuclear cells (PBMCs), taken when the disease was refractory, from a patient treated with antithyroid drugs. Receptor source: a female donor with Graves disease. Both conserved end residues are part of each CDR3. D genes are given only for firm matches. The size entry is marked missing in some rows and otherwise reads once, few, many or a size class.

j_call d_call v_call cdr3_length clone_size cdr3_nt cdr3_aa
TRBJ2-3 TRBD1 TRBV12-3/TRBV12-4 16 once TGTGCCAGCAGTTCCCGGGACAGGACTAGCACAGATACGCAGTATTTT CASSSRDRTSTDTQYF
TRBJ2-7 TRBD2 TRBV30 12 few TGTGCCTGGAGTGCCAGGGAGGGACGGAGGCACTTC CAWSAREGRRHF
TRBJ1-2 TRBD1 TRBV2 14 many TGTGCCAGCGCAGGGGGCTGGTTTGGCCATGGCTACACCTTC CASAGGWFGHGYTF
TRBJ2-5 TRBD1 TRBV20-1 13 many TGCAGTGCTAGTGACAGGGGGATACAGACCCAGTACTTC CSASDRGIQTQYF
TRBJ2-5 TRBD2 TRBV7-2 16 many TGTGCCAGCAGCTTATACACTAGCGGCTTCCAAGAGACCCAGTACTTC CASSLYTSGFQETQYF
TRBJ2-5 - TRBV6-4 15 few TGTGCCACCAGCACGACGGGCAGCGCGCAAGAGACCCAGTACTTC CATSTTGSAQETQYF
TRBJ2-7 TRBD1 TRBV30 14 - TGTGCCTGGGACGCGACAGGGGGCTCCTACGAGCAGTACTTC CAWDATGGSYEQYF
TRBJ2-3 - TRBV6-2/TRBV6-3 12 - TGTGCCAGCGGGGGAACACCAGATACGCAGTATTTT CASGGTPDTQYF
TRBJ2-3 TRBD2 TRBV7-2 16 - TGTGCCAGCGGCCTTTGGACTAGCGGACCCACAGATACGCAGTATTTT CASGLWTSGPTDTQYF
TRBJ2-5 - TRBV7-9 13 few TGTGCCAGCAGGAACAGGGTCCAAGAGACCCAGTACTTC CASRNRVQETQYF
TRBJ2-2 TRBD1 TRBV24-1 13 - TGTGCCAGCACAGGGGGCGTGACCGGGGAGCTGTTTTTT CASTGGVTGELFF
TRBJ1-1 - TRBV11-3 15 many TGTGCCAGCAGCTTAGGACGCCGGGGGGACACTGAAGCTTTCTTT CASSLGRRGDTEAFF
TRBJ1-5 TRBD1 TRBV14 15 - TGTGCCAGCAGCAAGGGACAGGGGGAGAATCAGCCCCAGCATTTT CASSKGQGENQPQHF
TRBJ2-4 - TRBV28 16 - TGTGCCAGCAGGGAGCGGGCTGGTAAAGCCAAAAACATTCAGTACTTC CASRERAGKAKNIQYF
TRBJ1-4 - TRBV7-2 14 many TGTGCCAGCAGCTTCAGGGGCGGTAATGAAAAACTGTTTTTT CASSFRGGNEKLFF
TRBJ2-7 - TRBV7-2 14 - TGTGCCAGCAGCTTAGCGCTGGTCTCCTACGAGCAGTACTTC CASSLALVSYEQYF
TRBJ1-4 - TRBV5-1 14 few TGCGCCAGCAGCTTGGAGACAGGAGGAGAAAAACTGTTTTTT CASSLETGGEKLFF
TRBJ1-5 - TRBV6-5 14 - TGTGCCAGCAGTTATGTCGCCAGGGGAGAGCCCCAGCATTTT CASSYVARGEPQHF
TRBJ2-2 - TRBV7-9 12 few TGTGCAGCTGGGGGCTACACCGGGGAGCTGTTTTTT CAAGGYTGELFF
TRBJ1-1 - TRBV5-5 13 few TGTGCCAGCAGCTGGGGTGGGGGCACTGAAGCTTTCTTT CASSWGGGTEAFF
TRBJ2-7 TRBD1 TRBV29-1 12 - TGCAGCGCTACGACAGGGACCTACGAGCAGTACTTC CSATTGTYEQYF
TRBJ1-5 - TRBV28 15 many TGTGCCAGCAGTGGGGGTGGGGGAACGGATCAGCCCCAGCATTTT CASSGGGGTDQPQHF
TRBJ2-7 - TRBV19 15 - TGTGCCAGTAGTGCTTCGGGTCACGGGGGCTACGAGCAGTACTTC CASSASGHGGYEQYF
TRBJ1-6 - TRBV6-1 17 few TGTGCCAGCACTTTCCGACCAGGGGAGTCCTATAATTCACCCCTCCACTTT CASTFRPGESYNSPLHF
TRBJ1-4 TRBD1 TRBV28 15 many TGTGCCAGCAGCGAGACAGGGGTAGATAATGAAAAACTGTTTTTT CASSETGVDNEKLFF
TRBJ1-2 - TRBV30 13 many TGTGCCTGGAGTGATGAGGGCCTCTATGGCTACACCTTC CAWSDEGLYGYTF
TRBJ1-5 TRBD1 TRBV30 15 few TGTGCCTGGAGCGCGCTGACAGGGGTTGGACAGCCCCAGCATTTT CAWSALTGVGQPQHF
TRBJ2-2 TRBD2 TRBV7-2 16 few TGTGCCAGCAGCAGACTGGGACTAGCGAACACCGGGGAGCTGTTTTTT CASSRLGLANTGELFF
TRBJ1-4 - TRBV5-1 16 - TGCGCCAGCAGCCTCAAGCGACAGGAGACTAATGAAAAACTGTTTTTT CASSLKRQETNEKLFF
TRBJ2-5 TRBD1 TRBV28 14 many TGTGCCAGCTCTTCATCCAGGGGGCAAGAGACCCAGTACTTC CASSSSRGQETQYF
TRBJ1-4 TRBD1 TRBV6-5 15 many TGTGCCAGCAGTTACTCGAACAGGGGAAGAGAAAAACTGTTTTTT CASSYSNRGREKLFF
TRBJ2-1 TRBD2 TRBV28 14 many TGTGCCAGCAGTGCGGGAGGGACCTACAATGAGCAGTTCTTC CASSAGGTYNEQFF
TRBJ1-1 - TRBV10-3 14 - TGTGCCATCAGACGGACAGATCAAAACACTGAAGCTTTCTTT CAIRRTDQNTEAFF
TRBJ2-7 - TRBV28 15 many TGTGCCAGCAGTTGGAACGGGGGCTACTCCTACGAGCAGTACTTC CASSWNGGYSYEQYF
TRBJ1-5 - TRBV6-2/TRBV6-3 15 - TGTGCCAGCAGTTACTCTCCGACGAGGTATCAGCCCCAGCATTTT CASSYSPTRYQPQHF
TRBJ1-1 - TRBV6-1 13 many TGTGCCAGCACCTTGGGGGAGAACACTGAAGCTTTCTTT CASTLGENTEAFF
TRBJ2-4 - TRBV6-2/TRBV6-3 17 few TGTGCCAGCAGTCCACAAACCGGGGTGGTTCTCAAAAACATTCAGTACTTC CASSPQTGVVLKNIQYF
TRBJ1-2 TRBD1 TRBV10-3 15 few TGTGCCATCAGTAGTCCCCAGGGGGCAAACTATGGCTACACCTTC CAISSPQGANYGYTF
TRBJ2-2 - TRBV13 17 few TGTGCCAGCAGCTTCCCTACAGAGCAACCGAACACCGGGGAGCTGTTTTTT CASSFPTEQPNTGELFF
TRBJ1-1 - TRBV28 14 many TGTGCCAGCAGTTTGGGGGTTATAAACACTGAAGCTTTCTTT CASSLGVINTEAFF
TRBJ2-7 TRBD1 TRBV12-3/TRBV12-4 14 many TGTGCCAGCAGTCCCTACAGGGGTCCCAACGAGCAGTACTTC CASSPYRGPNEQYF
TRBJ2-7 TRBD1 TRBV20-1 14 few TGCAGTGCTAGAGTTCCCGGACAGGTCTACGAGCAGTACTTC CSARVPGQVYEQYF
TRBJ1-1 - TRBV3-1 11 - TGTGCCAGCAGCCGCGACAGTGAAGCTTTCTTT CASSRDSEAFF
TRBJ1-6 - TRBV25-1 14 many TGTGCCAGCAGTGAATGGAACGGAATTTCACCCCTCCACTTT CASSEWNGISPLHF
TRBJ2-7 - TRBV7-8 12 many TGTGCCAGCAGTCTGCCGGTCCACGAGCAGTACTTC CASSLPVHEQYF
TRBJ1-5 - TRBV20-1 15 few TGCAGTGCTAGAACACAGGGAATTAGCAATCAGCCCCAGCATTTT CSARTQGISNQPQHF
TRBJ1-6 - TRBV6-2/TRBV6-3 13 - TGTGCCAGCAGTTACGGCCGGGGTTCACCCCTCCACTTT CASSYGRGSPLHF
TRBJ2-2 - TRBV20-1 14 - TGCAGTGCTAGTCCCGAAATATCCACCGGGGAGCTGTTTTTT CSASPEISTGELFF
TRBJ1-1 - TRBV28 17 many TGTGCCAGCAGACCGGGACACCCGAGTACCGAGGACACTGAAGCTTTCTTT CASRPGHPSTEDTEAFF
TRBJ2-7 - TRBV13 15 - TGTGCCAGCAGCCAGAGGGGCAGGGGAACCTACGAGCAGTACTTC CASSQRGRGTYEQYF
TRBJ2-1 - TRBV7-3 12 many TGTGCCAGCAGCCCGCCAAGTGGTGAGCAGTTCTTC CASSPPSGEQFF
TRBJ2-7 - TRBV6-1 15 few TGTGCCACCAAAGACACTACAGCGGGCCCTCGGGAGCAGTACTTC CATKDTTAGPREQYF
TRBJ2-5 - TRBV7-7 15 many TGTGCTAGCAGCTCCCCTAGGGAGTGGCAAGAGACCCAGTACTTC CASSSPREWQETQYF
TRBJ2-5 TRBD1 TRBV7-9 16 few TGTGCCAGCAGCGGGGACAGGGGGCACCCAGTGGAGACCCAGTACTTC CASSGDRGHPVETQYF